These 8 T cell receptor beta chains were all obtained from the same sample, sequenced in a study of CD8+ T cells in alopecia areata. Extracted RNA was reverse transcribed, and the resulting cDNA served as sequencing template. The protocol was immunoSEQ multiplex PCR, while the TCRdb copy is restricted to in-frame clones and leaves out a portion. The table includes 140,000 to 150,000 clones, roughly 58% detected once. Sequenced sample: CD8+ T cells sorted from blood. The receptors originated from a human donor in good health.

This clone was seen only a few times. The J gene is TRBJ2-2, the V gene TRBV6-6; unclear D gene. CDR3 length: 13 residues. Germline CDR1 and CDR2: MNHNY and SVGAGI (reference sequence). V was trimmed by 2 bases and J by 6 bases, leaving 7 bases between them. The chain's CDR3 is CASSYVPPGELFF. In DNA form, the CDR3 reads TGTGCCAGCAGTTACGTTCCCCCCGGGGAGCTGTTTTTT.

V is TRBV29-1 and J is TRBJ2-7; 9 bases fit TRBD2. This CDR3 is 17 amino acids long. Germline loops: CDR1 SQVTM, CDR2 ANQGSEA. Trimming cost V 1 base and J 1 base; bases outside gene matches: 11. The CDR3 region is CSVEVPRKAGGSYEQYF. CDR3 DNA: TGCAGCGTTGAAGTTCCAAGGAAAGCGGGAGGATCCTACGAGCAGTACTTC.

The chain links TRBV28 to TRBJ2-2, with a weak D call TRBD1 (5 bases). The CDR3 is 11 amino acids. Germline loops: CDR1 MDHEN, CDR2 SYDVKM. V dropped 10 bases and J dropped 6 bases, with 9 bases sitting between them. The CDR3 sequence is CATQGSGELFF. Written as DNA, the CDR3 is TGTGCCACGCAGGGTTCCGGGGAGCTGTTTTTT. Full variable domain (remainder filled in from reference TRBV28 and TRBJ2-2): DVKVTQSSRYLVKRTGEKVFLECVQDMDHENMFWYRQDPGLGLRLIYFSYDVKMKEKGDIPEGYSVSREKKERFSLILESASTNQTSMYLCATQGSGELFFGEGSRLTVL.

This chain uses TRBV5-6 with TRBJ2-3; weak D call: TRBD1 (6 bases). Germline assignment: CDR1 SGHDT and CDR2 YYEEEE. Trimming took 4 bases from V and 4 from J, leaving 13 bases between them. The CDR3 runs 14 residues. CDR3 nucleotides: TGTGCCAGCAGCCCCACAGGGTACGCAGATACGCAGTATTTT. The encoded protein is CASSPTGYADTQYF.

This clone was seen only a few times. This rearrangement joins TRBV27 to TRBJ2-7; 8 bases are shared with TRBD1. The V segment lost 5 bases and the J segment 3 bases; nucleotides outside the gene matches: 6. The germline CDR1 and CDR2 sequences are MNHEY and SMNVEV (reference sequence). This CDR3 comprises 14 residues. The CDR3 bases are TGTGCCAGCAGTGCGACAGGGGCGAACTACGAGCAGTACTTC. This gives the protein CASSATGANYEQYF.

This clone was counted between two and nine times. Additional DNA sequences in this sample encode the identical CDR3. V gene TRBV5-1 combines with J gene TRBJ2-5; no clear D. With 1 base removed from V and 4 bases from J, the gap between germline ends came to 2 bases. This CDR3 has 11 residues. Per germline, CDR1 SGHRS and CDR2 YFSETQ. Written as DNA, the CDR3 is TGCGCCAGCAGCTTGAGAGAGACCCAGTACTTC. Its translation is CASSLRETQYF.

The chain employs TRBV29-1 and TRBJ1-2, with 7 bases lining up with TRBD1. Germline trimming cut 5 bases from V and 5 bases from J; bases unmatched to any gene: 8. CDR3 length: 13 residues. Germline CDR1 SQVTM, CDR2 ANQGSEA. DNA for the CDR3: TGCAGCGTTCCAGGGGGGAACGGATATGGCTACACCTTC. As protein: CSVPGGNGYGYTF.

The chain carries TRBV29-1 and TRBJ2-7; D is possibly TRBD1 or TRBD2 (5 bases each). Germline assignment: CDR1 SQVTM and CDR2 ANQGSEA. Trimming removed 4 bases from V and 1 base from J, with 14 bases in between. The CDR3 sequence is 14 residues long. The CDR3 nucleotides are TGCAGCGTTGTAGGGACCGAGGGATCCTACGAGCAGTACTTC. Amino acids: CSVVGTEGSYEQYF.